These T cell receptor beta chains were read from a single sample in a study of cytomegalovirus exposure and HLA in healthy donors. Only in-frame clones appear in the TCRdb table, and some are missing; sequencing was by immunoSEQ multiplex PCR. This table holds 95,000 to 150,000 clones, 15% found once. The sample consisted of PBMCs. The receptors were sampled from a woman aged 18 to 35 in good health and CMV-seronegative. Both conserved end residues are part of each CDR3. The D gene is left open where the match is weak. Part of the rows lack a size; the others show once, few, many or a class for expanded clones.

d_gene	abundance	j_gene	v_gene	CDR3nt	CDR3aa
.	few	TRBJ2-7	TRBV27	TGTGCCAGCAGTTTAAACAGGGAGAGCTACGAGCAGTACTTC	CASSLNRESYEQYF
TRBD2	few	TRBJ2-5	TRBV5-1	TGCGCCAGCAGCTTGAACGGGAGGGGAGAGACCCAGTACTTC	CASSLNGRGETQYF
.	.	TRBJ1-5	TRBV11-3	TGTGCCAGCAGCTTAGGCAGGGGAGGGTATAGCAATCAGCCCCAGCATTTT	CASSLGRGGYSNQPQHF
TRBD2	.	TRBJ2-5	TRBV5-1	TGCGCCAGCAGCTTGAGAATCTCGTCGGGACTAGCGGAAGAGACCCAGTACTTC	CASSLRISSGLAEETQYF
TRBD2	few	TRBJ2-7	TRBV10-1	TGCGCCAGCAGTGAGGGACTAGCGGCATCCTACGAGCAGTACTTC	CASSEGLAASYEQYF
TRBD1	few	TRBJ1-1	TRBV12-5	TGTGCTAGTGGTTTCTCACAGGGGGGGTCGGCTGAAGCTTTCTTT	CASGFSQGGSAEAFF
.	.	TRBJ2-3	TRBV6-1	TGTGCCAGCAGTGAAGGCCCCTTACTAGGTACGCAGTATTTT	CASSEGPLLGTQYF
.	.	TRBJ1-3	TRBV9	TGTGCCAGCACCGGAGGAGACTCTGGAAACACCATATATTTT	CASTGGDSGNTIYF
.	few	TRBJ1-2	TRBV5-8	TGTGCCAGCAGCTTGGGGCAGATAATTAACTATGGCTACACCTTC	CASSLGQIINYGYTF
.	.	TRBJ1-6	TRBV28	TGTGCCAGCAGTTTAAAGGTTGCGGCCCTCCACTTT	CASSLKVAALHF
.	.	TRBJ1-2	TRBV13	TGTGCCAGCAGCTTACAGGGCTCCTATGGCTACACCTTC	CASSLQGSYGYTF
TRBD1	.	TRBJ2-7	TRBV5-1	TGCGCCAGCAGCTTGGGGGGACAGGGGGTCTACGAGCAGTACTTC	CASSLGGQGVYEQYF
TRBD1	few	TRBJ1-1	TRBV19	TGTGCCAGTAGCCCACAGGGGATAAGGAACACTGAAGCTTTCTTT	CASSPQGIRNTEAFF
TRBD1	.	TRBJ1-2	TRBV6-1	TGTGCCAGCAGTGCGCATGGACAGGGGGCGAGTGGCTACACCTTC	CASSAHGQGASGYTF
.	.	TRBJ1-2	TRBV5-6	TGTGCCAGCAGCTTGGTTCAGGGTAGTTATGGCTACACCTTC	CASSLVQGSYGYTF
.	.	TRBJ1-6	TRBV7-8	TGTGCCAGCAGCCCGCTCAGGGAGGTCGTCCCCCTCCACTTT	CASSPLREVVPLHF
TRBD2	.	TRBJ2-7	TRBV7-8	TGTGCCAGCAGCTTTCGGAATAGCGGGGACTACGAGCAGTACTTC	CASSFRNSGDYEQYF
.	.	TRBJ1-1	TRBV28	TGTGCCAGCACAACCCGTGGGTCGGAGGCGGCTTTCTTT	CASTTRGSEAAFF
.	.	TRBJ1-5	TRBV30	TGTGCCTGGAGTGTTGGCGGGGTCGGCCAGCCCCAGCATTTT	CAWSVGGVGQPQHF
.	.	TRBJ1-1	TRBV5-5	TGTGCCAGCAGCTCTCGAGGGGGGGACACTGAAGCTTTCTTT	CASSSRGGDTEAFF
TRBD2	.	TRBJ2-7	TRBV28	TGTGCCACCTCTAGCGGGAGCTCCTACGAGCAGTACTTC	CATSSGSSYEQYF
.	.	TRBJ1-4	TRBV28	TGTGCCAGCAGTCCCCCCCTTGCAACTAATGAAAAACTGTTTTTT	CASSPPLATNEKLFF
.	.	TRBJ2-7	TRBV2	TGTGCCAGCAGCCGCGACTCCTTCAACTCCTACGAGCAGTACTTC	CASSRDSFNSYEQYF
TRBD1	.	TRBJ1-2	TRBV10-3	TGTGCCATCAGTGAGCCGGACAGGAGGTACACCTTC	CAISEPDRRYTF
.	few	TRBJ2-3	TRBV6-1	TGTGCCAGCGTTTACCAGGTGATTAGCACAGATACGCAGTATTTT	CASVYQVISTDTQYF
.	few	TRBJ1-5	TRBV19	TGTGCCAGTAGTATCACAGGAAGCAATCAGCCCCAGCATTTT	CASSITGSNQPQHF
TRBD1	few	TRBJ1-4	TRBV15	TGTGCCACCAGCAGGCGACAGGGAGGTAATGAAAAACTGTTTTTT	CATSRRQGGNEKLFF
TRBD1	.	TRBJ1-1	TRBV19	TGTGCCAGTAGTGGGACAGGGGCAGTAGTGACTGAAGCTTTCTTT	CASSGTGAVVTEAFF
TRBD1	.	TRBJ2-7	TRBV9	TGTGCCAGCAGCGTTTCCGGGACAGGGTACGAGCAGTACTTC	CASSVSGTGYEQYF
.	medium-sized	TRBJ2-2	TRBV6-1	TGTGCCAGCAGTGGCGGGGACACCGGGGAGCTGTTTTTT	CASSGGDTGELFF
.	few	TRBJ2-7	TRBV28	TGTGCCAGCAGTTTAGGCGGGACGGTCGAGCAGTACTTC	CASSLGGTVEQYF
TRBD2	few	TRBJ2-2	TRBV5-6	TGTGCCAGCAGCCCGCTAGCGGGAGGCCGAACCGGGGAGCTGTTTTTT	CASSPLAGGRTGELFF
TRBD2	few	TRBJ2-3	TRBV27	TGTGCCAGCAGTCCTAGCGGGGGGGGGAGCACAGATACGCAGTATTTT	CASSPSGGGSTDTQYF
.	few	TRBJ2-2	TRBV30	TGTGCCTGGAGTGTGGCAGGGTTGAACACCGGGGAGCTGTTTTTT	CAWSVAGLNTGELFF
.	few	TRBJ2-7	TRBV28	TGTGCCAGCAGTTTCGTCCGAGTTGAGGGTCGGTACGAGCAGTACTTC	CASSFVRVEGRYEQYF
TRBD1	few	TRBJ2-7	TRBV28	TGTGCCAGCAGTTTATGGCCTCGGGACAGGGTTCGGGACGAGCAGTACTTC	CASSLWPRDRVRDEQYF
.	.	TRBJ1-3	TRBV9	TGTGCCAGCAGCGTCTCAGGGGACAGAAACACCATATATTTT	CASSVSGDRNTIYF
.	.	TRBJ2-2	TRBV5-8	TGTGCCAGCAGCCCGCGGACACTCTTCGGGGAGCTGTTTTTT	CASSPRTLFGELFF
TRBD1	.	TRBJ1-2	TRBV28	TGTGCCAGCAGGTCCCCCGGGGCAGGGGGCAGGGGCTACACCTTC	CASRSPGAGGRGYTF
TRBD1	.	TRBJ1-1	TRBV5-1	TGCGCCAGCAGCAACGGACAGGGAAACACTGAAGCTTTCTTT	CASSNGQGNTEAFF
.	.	TRBJ2-2	TRBV27	TGTGCCAGCAGTTCATATGGCCTCGGGGAGCTGTTTTTT	CASSSYGLGELFF
TRBD2	few	TRBJ2-7	TRBV20-1	TGCAGTCGGGGGGGGGACCACGAGCAGTACTTC	CSRGGDHEQYF